A selection of T cell receptor beta chains follows, all from one sample in a study of T cell responses to AZD1222 COVID-19 vaccine. Using immunoSEQ multiplex PCR, the repertoire was profiled, and TCRdb retains in-frame clones only, with some absent. The sample shows roughly 170,000 clones, 91% of them seen only once. Sequencing used peripheral blood, obtained on day 0 of AZD1222 vaccination. These receptors were taken from an adult in good health. Both conserved end residues are part of each CDR3. Each record gives: CDR3 protein, CDR3 DNA, clone size, J gene, V gene, D gene. A D gene is named only where the DNA matches it firmly. Clone size is stated in some rows and not others, as once, few, many or a class when expanded.

CAWSVSGGSNQPQHF TGTGCCTGGAGTGTTTCTGGGGGAAGCAATCAGCCCCAGCATTTT . TRBJ1-5 TRBV30 .
CASSIATGYEQYF TGTGCCAGTAGTATAGCGACGGGCTACGAGCAGTACTTC . TRBJ2-7 TRBV19 .
CASSQVFDEQYF TGTGCCAGCAGCCAAGTATTCGACGAGCAGTACTTC . TRBJ2-7 TRBV3-1/TRBV3-2 .
CASSPHGGGNQPQHF TGTGCCAGCAGTCCCCACGGGGGGGGTAATCAGCCCCAGCATTTT . TRBJ1-5 TRBV28 .
CASSSTGGNTGELFF TGTGCCAGCAGCTCCACAGGGGGCAACACCGGGGAGCTGTTTTTT . TRBJ2-2 TRBV11-3 TRBD1
CASSLPPTGGSAYEQYF TGTGCCAGCAGTTTACCTCCCACAGGGGGTTCGGCCTACGAGCAGTACTTC . TRBJ2-7 TRBV28 TRBD1
CASKNGTSGEYEQYF TGTGCCAGCAAAAACGGGACTAGCGGGGAGTACGAGCAGTACTTC . TRBJ2-7 TRBV2 TRBD2
CASSFGVAGGYEDTQYF TGTGCCAGCAGCTTCGGGGTAGCGGGGGGATATGAAGATACGCAGTATTTT . TRBJ2-3 TRBV7-7 TRBD2
CSVGTQGPNTGELFF TGCAGCGTTGGGACTCAGGGCCCGAACACCGGGGAGCTGTTTTTT . TRBJ2-2 TRBV29-1 .
CASSDPGQGFYEQYF TGTGCCAGCAGTGATCCGGGACAGGGGTTTTACGAGCAGTACTTC . TRBJ2-7 TRBV6-2/TRBV6-3 TRBD1
CAWIPTGRGELFF TGTGCCTGGATCCCGACGGGTCGAGGGGAGCTGTTTTTT . TRBJ2-2 TRBV30 .
CASSRRWGEYGYTF TGTGCCAGCAGTCGCCGTTGGGGGGAGTATGGCTACACCTTC . TRBJ1-2 TRBV27 .
CASSILAGGPYEQYF TGTGCCAGCAGCATACTAGCGGGAGGGCCGTACGAGCAGTACTTC . TRBJ2-7 TRBV21-1 .
CASSQGSRGAEAFF TGTGCCAGCAGCCAAGGGTCCAGGGGTGCTGAAGCTTTCTTT . TRBJ1-1 TRBV3-1/TRBV3-2 .
CASSSWGNTIYF TGTGCCAGCAGTTCCTGGGGAAACACCATATATTTT . TRBJ1-3 TRBV12-3/TRBV12-4 .
CASSVSTGRNSPLHF TGTGCCAGCAGTGTTTCGACAGGGCGGAATTCACCCCTCCACTTT few TRBJ1-6 TRBV2 TRBD1
CASSSGISSSPLHF TGTGCCAGCAGTTCTGGGATCTCTTCGTCACCCCTCCACTTT . TRBJ1-6 TRBV25-1 .
CAWRPGRMNTEAFF TGTGCCTGGAGACCCGGAAGAATGAACACTGAAGCTTTCTTT . TRBJ1-1 TRBV30 .
CASSPNGGWKSPLHF TGTGCCAGCAGTCCGAACGGAGGTTGGAAATCACCCCTCCACTTT . TRBJ1-6 TRBV28 .
CASSPLPGPNTDTQYF TGTGCCAGCTCACCTCTTCCGGGACCGAACACAGATACGCAGTATTTT . TRBJ2-3 TRBV18 .
CASSLEGRSTWGIGSPLHF TGTGCCAGCAGTTTAGAGGGACGGTCCACCTGGGGTATTGGTTCACCCCTCCACTTT . TRBJ1-6 TRBV27 .
CASSQDILAGAQYF TGCGCCAGCAGCCAAGATATTCTAGCAGGTGCGCAGTATTTT . TRBJ2-3 TRBV4-3 .
CASSHDMSPLHF TGCGCCAGCAGCCACGACATGTCACCCCTCCACTTT . TRBJ1-6 TRBV4-1 .
CASSLRIAGSREQFF TGTGCCAGCAGTTTAAGGATAGCGGGGAGTCGGGAGCAGTTCTTC . TRBJ2-1 TRBV27 TRBD2
CASSSKARYNEQFF TGTGCCAGCAGCTCCAAAGCTCGGTACAATGAGCAGTTCTTC . TRBJ2-1 TRBV7-2 .
CATRGVVGQAGVNQPQHF TGTGCCACCAGGGGGGTAGTGGGACAGGCGGGGGTCAATCAGCCCCAGCATTTT . TRBJ1-5 TRBV24-1 TRBD1
CASSQRTVTDTQYF TGTGCCAGCAGCCAGAGGACAGTAACAGATACGCAGTATTTT . TRBJ2-3 TRBV14 .
CASSLAETGLSRAFF TGTGCCAGCAGCTTGGCCGAGACAGGTTTGAGTCGAGCTTTCTTT . TRBJ1-1 TRBV5-4 .
CATSENSGGPGNEQFF TGTGCCACCAGTGAAAATAGCGGGGGCCCCGGAAATGAGCAGTTCTTC . TRBJ2-1 TRBV24-1 TRBD2
CAWRMKGSPGEQFF TGTGCCTGGAGGATGAAGGGGTCTCCAGGGGAGCAGTTCTTC . TRBJ2-1 TRBV30 .
CASSKPRRDPYTDTQYF TGTGCCAGCAGCAAACCCCGCCGGGACCCATACACAGATACGCAGTATTTT . TRBJ2-3 TRBV21-1 .